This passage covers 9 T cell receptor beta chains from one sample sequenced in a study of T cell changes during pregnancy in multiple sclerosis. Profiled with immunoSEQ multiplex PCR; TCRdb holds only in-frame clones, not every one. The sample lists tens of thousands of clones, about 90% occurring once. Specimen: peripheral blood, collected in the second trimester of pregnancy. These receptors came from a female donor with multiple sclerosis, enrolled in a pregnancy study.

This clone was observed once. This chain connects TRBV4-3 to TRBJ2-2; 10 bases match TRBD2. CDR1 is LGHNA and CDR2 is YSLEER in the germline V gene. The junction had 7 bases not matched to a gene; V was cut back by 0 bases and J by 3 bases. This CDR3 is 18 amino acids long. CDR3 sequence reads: CASSQDLALAGYTGELFF. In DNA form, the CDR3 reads TGCGCCAGCAGCCAAGATCTCGCACTAGCGGGGTACACCGGGGAGCTGTTTTTT.

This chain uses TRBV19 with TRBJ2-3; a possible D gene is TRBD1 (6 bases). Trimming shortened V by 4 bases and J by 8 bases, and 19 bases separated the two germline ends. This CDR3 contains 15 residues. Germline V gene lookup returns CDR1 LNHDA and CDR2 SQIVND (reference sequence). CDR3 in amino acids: CASSRSQGIGSTQYF. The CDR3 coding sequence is TGTGCCAGTAGTAGGTCCCAGGGGATAGGTTCTACGCAGTATTTT.

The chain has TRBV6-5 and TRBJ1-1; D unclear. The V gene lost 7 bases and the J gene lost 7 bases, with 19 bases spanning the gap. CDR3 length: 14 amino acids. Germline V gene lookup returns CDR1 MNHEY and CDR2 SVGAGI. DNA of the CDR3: TGTGCCAGCAAGGGAGGCCAGGCATCCATTGAAGCTTTCTTT. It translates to CASKGGQASIEAFF.

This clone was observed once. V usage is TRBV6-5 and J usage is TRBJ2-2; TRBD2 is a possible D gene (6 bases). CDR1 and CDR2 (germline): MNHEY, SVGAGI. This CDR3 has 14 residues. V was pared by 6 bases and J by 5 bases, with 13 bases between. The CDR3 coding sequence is TGTGCCAGCAGATTGGACTACCCAACCGGGGAGCTGTTTTTT. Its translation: CASRLDYPTGELFF.

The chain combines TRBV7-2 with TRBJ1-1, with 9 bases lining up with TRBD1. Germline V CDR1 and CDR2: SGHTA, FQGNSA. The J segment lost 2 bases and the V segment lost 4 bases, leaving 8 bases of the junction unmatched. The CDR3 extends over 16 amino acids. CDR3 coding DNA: TGTGCCAGCAGCTCGGGGACAGGGAGGGGCAACACTGAAGCTTTCTTT. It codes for CASSSGTGRGNTEAFF.

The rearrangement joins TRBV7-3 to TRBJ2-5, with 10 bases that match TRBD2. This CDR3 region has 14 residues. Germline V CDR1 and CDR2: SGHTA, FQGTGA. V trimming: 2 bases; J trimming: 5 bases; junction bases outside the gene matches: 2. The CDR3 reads CASSLRAGGETQYF. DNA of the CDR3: TGTGCCAGCAGCTTACGAGCGGGGGGGGAGACCCAGTACTTC.

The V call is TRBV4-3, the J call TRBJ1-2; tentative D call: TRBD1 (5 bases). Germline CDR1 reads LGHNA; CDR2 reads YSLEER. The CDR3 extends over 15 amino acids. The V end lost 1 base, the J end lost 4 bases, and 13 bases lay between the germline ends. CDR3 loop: CASSQANGGLYGYTF. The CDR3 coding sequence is TGCGCCAGCAGCCAAGCAAATGGGGGACTCTATGGCTACACCTTC.

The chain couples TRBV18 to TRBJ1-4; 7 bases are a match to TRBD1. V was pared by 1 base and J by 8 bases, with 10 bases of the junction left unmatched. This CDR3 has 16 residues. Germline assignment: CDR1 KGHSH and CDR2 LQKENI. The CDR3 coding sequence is TGTGCCAGCTCACCACTGCGACAGGGTCTTCAGGAAAAACTGTTTTTT. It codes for CASSPLRQGLQEKLFF.

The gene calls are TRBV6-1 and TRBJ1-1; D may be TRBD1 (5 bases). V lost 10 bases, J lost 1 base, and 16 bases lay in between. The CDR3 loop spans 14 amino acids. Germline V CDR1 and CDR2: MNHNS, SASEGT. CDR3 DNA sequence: TGTGCCACCCAGGGTCCGGCCCGGAACACTGAAGCTTTCTTT. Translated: CATQGPARNTEAFF.